What follows are 26 T cell receptor beta chains derived from one specimen sequenced in a study of blood T cell repertoires in COVID-19. Profiled with immunoSEQ multiplex PCR; TCRdb holds only in-frame clones, not every one. The repertoire has nearly 35,000 clones, 78% of them found once; the top ten carry roughly 7.5%. Sequencing input: peripheral blood. Receptors were obtained from a woman in her sixties with acute or convalescent COVID-19.

The chain has TRBV6-5 and TRBJ2-3, with 8 bases that match TRBD1. Losses at the gene ends were 5 bases for V and 0 bases for J; bases not matched to a gene: 4. The germline V gene has CDR1 MNHEY and CDR2 SVGAGI. The CDR3 covers 15 residues. DNA for the CDR3: TGTGCCAGCAGTCTGGGACAGGTTAGCACAGATACGCAGTATTTT. Amino acids: CASSLGQVSTDTQYF.

The gene calls are TRBV11-2 and TRBJ1-4, with a possible D match to TRBD1 (6 bases). V was cut by 5 bases and J by 8 bases, with 21 bases left in between. Germline V lookup: CDR1 SGHAT, CDR2 FQNNGV. The CDR3 loop spans 16 amino acids. The DNA for the CDR3 is TGTGCCAGCAGCCCCCGCGGGGGCAGGGAAGGCGAAAAACTGTTTTTT. It yields the protein CASSPRGGREGEKLFF. The full variable domain, in which reference TRBV11-2 and TRBJ1-4 provide the parts outside the CDR3, is EAGVAQSPRYKIIEKRQSVAFWCNPISGHATLYWYQQILGQGPKLLIQFQNNGVVDDSQLPKDRFSAERLKGVDSTLKIQPAKLEDSAVYLCASSPRGGREGEKLFFGSGTQLSVL.

This clone was found a few times. The V and J genes are TRBV27 and TRBJ2-5; TRBD2 matches 9 bases. CDR1 and CDR2 from the germline V gene are MNHEY and SMNVEV (reference sequence). Germline trimming cut 5 bases from V and 3 bases from J; bases unmatched to any gene: 4. This CDR3 has 14 residues. In nucleotides, the CDR3 is TGTGCCAGCAGTCCGGGACTAGCTAAAGAGACCCAGTACTTC. Its translation is CASSPGLAKETQYF.

The chain combines TRBV5-4 with TRBJ2-7; TRBD2 is a possible D gene (5 bases). This CDR3 contains 15 residues. The germline V gene has CDR1 SGHNT and CDR2 YYREEE (reference sequence). V lost 0 bases and J lost 2, with 12 bases in between. The CDR3 here is CASSLAGVGPYEQYF. CDR3 DNA: TGTGCCAGCAGCTTGGCCGGGGTTGGACCCTACGAGCAGTACTTC. Based on the CDR3 plus reference TRBV5-4 and TRBJ2-7, the full variable domain is ETGVTQSPTHLIKTRGQQVTLRCSSQSGHNTVSWYQQALGQGPQFIFQYYREEENGRGNFPPRFSGLQFPNYSSELNVNALELDDSALYLCASSLAGVGPYEQYFGPGTRLTVT.

This clone was observed a few times. V gene TRBV11-2 combines with J gene TRBJ1-4; 9 bases are shared with TRBD1. The J segment lost 6 bases and the V segment lost 5 bases, leaving 10 bases of the junction unmatched. Germline V gives CDR1 SGHAT, CDR2 FQNNGV. There are 16 residues in the CDR3. CDR3 sequence reads: CASSPATGGIDEKLFF. The CDR3 region has the DNA TGTGCCAGCAGCCCCGCAACAGGGGGCATTGATGAAAAACTGTTTTTT.

In this sample, this clone turned up once. The chain's CDR3 is CASSTQRTGDQPQHF. The CDR3 nucleotides are TGTGCCAGCAGTACACAGCGGACAGGGGATCAGCCCCAGCATTTT. This chain joins TRBV28 and TRBJ1-5; 9 positions agree with TRBD1. Germline loops: CDR1 MDHEN, CDR2 SYDVKM. The trim removed 5 bases at V and 5 bases at J, leaving 7 bases unmatched. This CDR3 spans 15 amino acids. Filled out from reference TRBV28 and TRBJ1-5, the complete variable domain reads DVKVTQSSRYLVKRTGEKVFLECVQDMDHENMFWYRQDPGLGLRLIYFSYDVKMKEKGDIPEGYSVSREKKERFSLILESASTNQTSMYLCASSTQRTGDQPQHFGDGTRLSIL.

This clone has just a few counts. The rearrangement uses TRBV11-2 and TRBJ1-1; D gene unclear. In germline, CDR1 is SGHAT, CDR2 FQNNGV. V was pared by 5 bases and J by 1 base, with 11 bases between. CDR3 size: 14 residues. The CDR3 loop reads CASSPLGPNTEAFF. Written as DNA, the CDR3 is TGTGCCAGCAGCCCCCTGGGCCCGAACACTGAAGCTTTCTTT.

This clone turned up a few times. V is TRBV6-5 and J is TRBJ1-2; D is possibly TRBD1 (6 bases). Trimming left V 1 base short and J 5 bases short, with 11 bases between. The CDR3 has 14 amino acids. Germline V gene sequence: CDR1 MNHEY, CDR2 SVGAGI. CDR3 DNA sequence: TGTGCCAGCAGTTACTTACAGGGAGTTTATGGCTACACCTTC. Translated, it gives CASSYLQGVYGYTF.

This clone was picked up a small number of times. This chain's CDR3 is CASSVSELFGTQYF. The DNA for the CDR3 is TGTGCCAGCAGCGTTAGCGAATTGTTCGGGACCCAGTACTTC. J is TRBJ2-5 and V is TRBV9, with D possibly TRBD2 on 5 matching bases. Looked up from germline, CDR1 is SGDLS and CDR2 is YYNGEE. V lost 2 bases and J 7 bases, leaving 15 bases between the germline ends. The CDR3 is 14 amino acids.

This sequence joins TRBV19 and TRBJ2-1; TRBD2 is a possible D gene (5 bases). The CDR3 sequence is 14 residues long. Germline V gives CDR1 LNHDA, CDR2 SQIVND (reference sequence). Trimming stripped 3 bases from V and 4 bases from J, with 10 bases between. The chain's CDR3 is CASSIIGGYNEQFF. CDR3 bases: TGTGCCAGTAGTATTATTGGCGGGTACAATGAGCAGTTCTTC.

The V call is TRBV7-2, the J call TRBJ1-4; D is perhaps TRBD1 (5 bases). Trimming took off 1 base at V and 3 bases at J, with 12 bases between the two ends. The CDR3 is 16 residues long. Per the germline V gene, CDR1 is SGHTA and CDR2 is FQGNSA. The DNA for the CDR3 is TGTGCCAGCAGCTTAGGGGGCTACGAACCTAATGAAAAACTGTTTTTT. Protein product: CASSLGGYEPNEKLFF.

The J gene is TRBJ1-4, the V gene TRBV11-2; D may be TRBD1 (6 bases). This CDR3 has 14 residues. From germline, CDR1 is SGHAT and CDR2 FQNNGV. V was shortened by 5 bases and J by 8 bases, with 15 bases between the two germline ends. The CDR3 reads CASSPTTGQEKLFF. The CDR3 bases are TGTGCCAGCAGCCCAACGACAGGACAGGAAAAACTGTTTTTT.

The chain couples TRBV9 to TRBJ1-1; D perhaps matches TRBD1 (6 bases). The CDR3 is made up of 14 amino acids. The germline gives CDR1 SGDLS, CDR2 YYNGEE. V was trimmed by 0 bases and J by 0 bases, leaving 6 bases between them. The CDR3 nucleotides are TGTGCCAGCAGCGTAGGGACAGTGAACACTGAAGCTTTCTTT. The encoded protein is CASSVGTVNTEAFF.

The chain combines TRBV28 with TRBJ1-4, with D possibly being TRBD1 (6 bases). This CDR3 is built from 17 residues. Germline-derived CDR1 and CDR2 are MDHEN and SYDVKM. V was pared by 3 bases and J by 5 bases, with 19 bases between. Written as DNA, the CDR3 is TGTGCCAGCAGTTTCCCCTCGGACAGCCTGGAGAATGAAAAACTGTTTTTT. Protein: CASSFPSDSLENEKLFF.

This rearrangement joins TRBV6-5 to TRBJ1-2; 7 bases align to TRBD1. The germline CDR1 and CDR2 sequences are MNHEY and SVGAGI. CDR3 length: 13 amino acids. The junction had 5 bases not matched to a gene; V was cut back by 4 bases and J by 6 bases. CDR3 nucleotides: TGTGCCAGCAGTTCCACCGACAGGGATGGCTACACCTTC. Its protein is CASSSTDRDGYTF.

V and J are TRBV9 and TRBJ1-5, with D hard to call. This CDR3 region has 15 residues. Germline lookup yields CDR1 SGDLS and CDR2 YYNGEE. V was shortened by 2 bases and J by 2 bases, with 11 bases between the two germline ends. Here the CDR3 reads CASSVGVGGNQPQHF. The CDR3 bases are TGTGCCAGCAGCGTCGGTGTGGGAGGCAATCAGCCCCAGCATTTT.

V is TRBV29-1 and J is TRBJ2-3; TRBD2 agrees at 12 bases. Germline V CDR1 and CDR2: SQVTM, ANQGSEA. The CDR3 length is 18 residues. Losses at the gene ends were 3 bases for V and 1 base for J; bases not matched to a gene: 11. In DNA, the CDR3 is TGCAGCGTTGAGGCTAGCGGGGGGGCTCGGTTGGGCACAGATACGCAGTATTTT. This codes for CSVEASGGARLGTDTQYF.

V gene TRBV3-1 (or the pseudogene TRBV3-2) combines with J gene TRBJ1-6, with 8 bases that match TRBD1. CDR1 and CDR2 from the germline V gene are LGHDT and YNNKEL (reference sequence). The CDR3 runs 16 residues. V dropped 3 bases and J dropped 7; count of bases not matched to a gene: 8. CDR3 residues: CASSQTGARGNSPLHF. In nucleotides, the CDR3 is TGTGCCAGCAGCCAGACAGGGGCCCGCGGAAATTCACCCCTCCACTTT.

J is TRBJ2-3 and V is TRBV9, with D possibly being TRBD2 (6 bases). Germline-derived CDR1 and CDR2 are SGDLS and YYNGEE. The CDR3 extends over 13 amino acids. V lost 5 bases to trimming and J lost 5 bases, with 12 bases between them. CDR3: CASRGGRGDTQYF. CDR3 DNA sequence: TGTGCCAGCAGGGGGGGTAGGGGAGATACGCAGTATTTT.

The chain joins TRBV18 to TRBJ1-1, with a tentative D call TRBD1 (6 bases). Looked up from germline, CDR1 is KGHSH and CDR2 is LQKENI. The CDR3 spans 15 residues. V was clipped by 6 bases and J by 2 bases, with 16 bases between them. CDR3 in amino acids: CASSYKQGPNTEAFF. For the CDR3, the DNA is TGTGCCAGCTCTTACAAACAGGGACCCAACACTGAAGCTTTCTTT.

This sequence joins TRBV5-1 and TRBJ2-3; D is perhaps TRBD1 (6 bases). The CDR3 contains 14 residues. The V gene's germline CDR1 is SGHRS and CDR2 YFSETQ. Trimming stripped 3 bases from V and 2 bases from J, with 10 bases between. The CDR3 DNA is TGCGCCAGCAGCTCTAACAGGGTCACAGATACGCAGTATTTT. Translating it yields CASSSNRVTDTQYF.

The V and J genes are TRBV30 and TRBJ2-2, with D possibly TRBD1 on 5 matching bases. With 5 bases removed from V and 0 bases from J, the gap between germline ends came to 10 bases. Germline CDR1 reads GTSNPN; CDR2 reads SVGIG (reference sequence). The CDR3 runs 14 residues. CDR3 amino acids: CAWVRQTNTGELFF. CDR3 sequence (DNA): TGTGCCTGGGTTAGACAGACGAACACCGGGGAGCTGTTTTTT.

The chain joins TRBV19 to TRBJ2-6, with a tentative D call TRBD2 (6 bases). The V end lost 0 bases, the J end lost 2 bases, and 11 bases lay between the germline ends. Germline-derived CDR1 and CDR2 are LNHDA and SQIVND (reference sequence). The CDR3 runs to 17 residues. The CDR3 coding sequence is TGTGCCAGTAGTATAGATCCCCCGGGAGCTGGGGCCAACGTCCTGACTTTC. Translated, it gives CASSIDPPGAGANVLTF.

The J gene is TRBJ1-5, the V gene TRBV19; no firm D call. V lost 3 bases to trimming and J lost 0 bases, with 9 bases between them. Germline lookup yields CDR1 LNHDA and CDR2 SQIVND (reference sequence). CDR3 size: 15 residues. This CDR3 is CASSIAQYSNQPQHF. In DNA, the CDR3 is TGTGCCAGTAGTATTGCACAGTATAGCAATCAGCCCCAGCATTTT.

The chain carries TRBV11-2 and TRBJ1-1; 7 bases map to TRBD1. The CDR3 consists of 15 residues. CDR1 SGHAT and CDR2 FQNNGV come from the germline V gene. The trim removed 4 bases at V and 7 bases at J, leaving 12 bases unmatched. The CDR3, as DNA: TGTGCCAGCAGCTCATACAAAGGGACAGCTCTTGAAGCTTTCTTT. It codes for CASSSYKGTALEAFF.

This clone has only a few counts. The gene calls are TRBV28 and TRBJ2-1, with D possibly TRBD1 on 6 matching bases. Trimming left V 4 bases short and J 0 bases short, with 13 bases between. The CDR3 has 16 residues. The germline CDR1 and CDR2 sequences are MDHEN and SYDVKM. CDR3 region: CASSWGLGGSYNEQFF. The CDR3 nucleotides read TGTGCCAGCAGTTGGGGTTTAGGGGGCTCCTACAATGAGCAGTTCTTC.